A single sample gave rise to the 3 T cell receptor beta chains below, sequenced in a study of T cell responses to AZD1222 COVID-19 vaccine. Some clones are missing from TCRdb's copy, which holds only in-frame ones; the method was immunoSEQ multiplex PCR. This sample has about 190,000 clones, with over 85% found just once. Source: peripheral blood, taken 28 days after the second dose of the MenACWY control vaccine. The receptor set was obtained from an adult who received the MenACWY meningococcal vaccine as a control.

The chain couples TRBV9 to TRBJ2-5; D tentatively reads TRBD1 or TRBD2 (5 bases each). The V end lost 4 bases, the J end lost 4 bases, and 17 bases lay between the germline ends. The germline V gene has CDR1 SGDLS and CDR2 YYNGEE. The CDR3 loop spans 15 amino acids. In nucleotides, the CDR3 is TGTGCCAGCAGCCCGGGACGCCGCGGTCCAGAGACCCAGTACTTC. This gives the protein CASSPGRRGPETQYF.

J is TRBJ1-1 and V is TRBV5-1; D not resolved. CDR3 length equals 15 residues. V was clipped by 2 bases and J by 3 bases, with 14 bases between them. In germline, CDR1 is SGHRS, CDR2 YFSETQ. CDR3 amino acids: CASSFLGPSHTEAFF. The DNA for the CDR3 is TGCGCCAGCAGCTTCCTAGGGCCCTCCCACACTGAAGCTTTCTTT. Filled out from reference TRBV5-1 and TRBJ1-1, the complete variable domain reads KAGVTQTPRYLIKTRGQQVTLSCSPISGHRSVSWYQQTPGQGLQFLFEYFSETQRNKGNFPGRFSGRQFSNSRSEMNVSTLELGDSALYLCASSFLGPSHTEAFFGQGTRLTVV.

The CDR3 is CASSPGRLSGNTIYF. DNA for the CDR3: TGCGCCAGCAGCCCGGGACGCCTCTCTGGAAACACCATATATTTT. The chain uses TRBV5-1 and TRBJ1-3, with a possible D match to TRBD1 (5 bases). This CDR3 is built from 15 residues. V gave up 4 bases and J gave up 0 bases, with 11 bases separating them. From germline, CDR1 is SGHRS and CDR2 YFSETQ.